The present entry profiles one T cell receptor (beta chain) with its context. This record belongs to a study of blood T cell repertoires in COVID-19. Clones were read by immunoSEQ multiplex PCR, and TCRdb kept only the in-frame ones, dropping some. The data show 150,000 to 200,000 clones, with around nine tenths seen just once and over 9% held by the top ten. The sequenced material came from peripheral blood. The receptor comes from a woman aged 70-85 years with COVID-19, enrolled during active disease.

The CDR3 is CASTTPYSPLHF. In DNA form, the CDR3 reads TGTGCCAGCACCACACCTTATTCACCCCTCCACTTT. The genes are TRBV6-5 and TRBJ1-6; no definite D call. V lost 7 bases to trimming and J lost 8 bases, with 9 bases between them. CDR1 and CDR2 (germline): MNHEY, SVGAGI. The CDR3 is 12 residues long.